Listed below are T cell receptor beta chains from one sample, sequenced in a study of T-cell reconstitution after alpha-beta-depleted transplantation in children. TCRdb re-called the PCR reads with MiXCR, one entry per CDR3 protein. The repertoire includes some 830,000 distinct CDR3 sequences, 15% to 20% of them detected once, and approximately 5% sits in the top ten. Sequencing was performed on PBMCs, mostly from graft donor cells, taken 360 days after TCRalphabeta/CD19-depleted stem cell transplant. These receptors originate from a male patient under 18 who had a stem cell transplant for acute lymphoblastic leukemia, so the T cells may come from the graft donor. CDR3s include the opening cysteine and the closing phenylalanine or tryptophan. The order of the fields is CDR3 protein, V gene, J gene.

CDR3: CASRGGNSNQPQHF
V: TRBV12-3/TRBV12-4
J: TRBJ1-5

CDR3: CASNRGRSTDTQYF
V: TRBV12-3/TRBV12-4
J: TRBJ2-3

CDR3: CASEGPGRGGNEQFF
V: TRBV28
J: TRBJ2-1

CDR3: CASSPRDFPPTYEQYF
V: TRBV9
J: TRBJ2-7

CDR3: CASSLEAFRQGDPINYEQYF
V: TRBV11-1
J: TRBJ2-7

CDR3: CASRFSGSAKNIQYF
V: TRBV3-1
J: TRBJ2-4

CDR3: CASRTGRGTEAFF
V: TRBV2
J: TRBJ1-1

CDR3: CASSLAAGPSGTGELFF
V: TRBV7-7
J: TRBJ2-2

CDR3: CASSLVQREAFF
V: TRBV5-5
J: TRBJ1-1

CDR3: CASSSQGAASLHF
V: TRBV11-2
J: TRBJ1-6

CDR3: CASSLLPGQGTSYEQYF
V: TRBV7-8
J: TRBJ2-7

CDR3: CASSTLPFGRQEGEQFF
V: TRBV19
J: TRBJ2-1

CDR3: CASRRTGDTYGYTF
V: TRBV4-1
J: TRBJ1-2

CDR3: CASSLDKPVDEQYF
V: TRBV5-1
J: TRBJ2-7

CDR3: CASSFSGTRGETQYF
V: TRBV12-3/TRBV12-4
J: TRBJ2-5

CDR3: CSARAGGSTDTQYF
V: TRBV20-1
J: TRBJ2-3

CDR3: CASSSLATETQYF
V: TRBV18
J: TRBJ2-5

CDR3: CASSFGRGLRRTNYGYTF
V: TRBV5-1
J: TRBJ1-2

CDR3: CASSVGGALGGYTF
V: TRBV9
J: TRBJ1-2

CDR3: CASSVASGSDTQYF
V: TRBV9
J: TRBJ2-3

CDR3: CASSNRQGHEQYF
V: TRBV19
J: TRBJ2-7

CDR3: CASSPQFANEKLFF
V: TRBV12-3/TRBV12-4
J: TRBJ1-4

CDR3: CASSPWGTNTEAFF
V: TRBV18
J: TRBJ1-1

CDR3: CASSEATPGELFF
V: TRBV2
J: TRBJ2-2

CDR3: CASSSGAKSGELFF
V: TRBV6-4
J: TRBJ2-2

CDR3: CASNPDQGNTQYF
V: TRBV12-3/TRBV12-4
J: TRBJ2-3

CDR3: CSVETAGGRYEQFF
V: TRBV29-1
J: TRBJ2-1

CDR3: CASREQTSGEQYF
V: TRBV10-2
J: TRBJ2-7

CDR3: CASSLGRGSYQPQHF
V: TRBV12-3/TRBV12-4
J: TRBJ1-5

CDR3: CASSPQAPRLLYEQYF
V: TRBV12-3/TRBV12-4
J: TRBJ2-7

CDR3: CASSVVHPDTQYF
V: TRBV9
J: TRBJ2-3

CDR3: CASSFGDSFGYTF
V: TRBV5-5
J: TRBJ1-2

CDR3: CASSLTRTEASTYGYTF
V: TRBV5-1
J: TRBJ1-2

CDR3: CASSLAGPSTGELFF
V: TRBV5-1
J: TRBJ2-2

CDR3: CASQLVLAGSYNEQFF
V: TRBV5-1
J: TRBJ2-1

CDR3: CATRADGTNTEAFF
V: TRBV24-1
J: TRBJ1-1

CDR3: CAIRDLGLAGRHEQYF
V: TRBV10-3
J: TRBJ2-7

CDR3: CATSGRGRRNEQFF
V: TRBV24-1
J: TRBJ2-1

CDR3: CASSHAGEETQYF
V: TRBV4-1
J: TRBJ2-5

CDR3: CASSEDSSRGLAGDNEQFF
V: TRBV2
J: TRBJ2-1

CDR3: CSVEGIAVTKNTGELFF
V: TRBV29-1
J: TRBJ2-2

CDR3: CASRDGQSSGANVLTF
V: TRBV5-1
J: TRBJ2-6

CDR3: CSVEGVGTGGYEQYF
V: TRBV29-1
J: TRBJ2-7

CDR3: CSARSGQAGVGEAFF
V: TRBV20-1
J: TRBJ1-1

CDR3: CATSRDGGIGETQYF
V: TRBV15
J: TRBJ2-5

CDR3: CATQGKREQFF
V: TRBV10-3
J: TRBJ2-1